This T cell receptor (beta chain) emerged from a study of cytomegalovirus exposure and HLA in healthy donors. 60 Vbeta and 13 Jbeta primers were used in PCR. Produced via immunoSEQ multiplex PCR; TCRdb's table is partial and in-frame only. The profile covers approximately 150,000 clones, with over 75% appearing a single time and roughly 0.68% taken by the ten largest. The receptor was isolated from a male donor in good health and CMV-seronegative. Sample: PBMCs.

CDR3 coding DNA: TGTGCCAGCAGCCTCGCAAGAGCGGGAGTTGGCTCTGGGGCCAACGTCCTGACTTTC. It translates to CASSLARAGVGSGANVLTF. This chain links TRBV11-3 with TRBJ2-6, with 8 nucleotides matching TRBD2. V lost 5 bases, J lost 0 bases, and 12 bases stayed unmatched. The CDR3 has 19 amino acids. In germline, CDR1 is SGHNT, CDR2 YENEEA.